The present T cell receptor (beta chain) was sequenced within a study of graft-versus-host responses after intestinal transplantation. Study-level background: All of the recipients had induction that used anti-thymocyte globulin, then tacrolimus and steroids for around three years.

Germline V gives CDR1 SGHRS, CDR2 YFSETQ. CDR3 size: 17 residues. Trimming took 3 bases from V and 0 from J; bases not matched to a gene: 3. The study's findings and limits: High graft-versus-host to host-versus-graft clonal ratios were seen in allografts of patients with graft-donor T cell macrochimerism.

Assay used: immunoSEQ multiplex PCR; TCRdb lists only in-frame clones, some missing. The table lists about 45,000 clones, about 91% of them singletons, with 4.4% in the top ten. In regard to this clone: Its antigen is not known.

Material: PBMCs, obtained 524 days after transplant. The J gene is TRBJ2-1, the V gene TRBV5-1; 13 nucleotides line up with TRBD2. The sequence derives from a human patient who received an intestinal transplant, so some T cells may come from the graft donor. The DNA for the CDR3 is TGCGCCAGCAGCTCTAGGACTAGCGGGAGCTCCTACAATGAGCAGTTCTTC. Protein: CASSSRTSGSSYNEQFF.